This T cell receptor (beta chain) was obtained from a study of T cells in localized non-small cell lung cancer. Study-level points and caveats: Because researchers sequenced only one region of the tumor, heterogeneity is still possible. The greatest T cell clonality was found in uninvolved adjacent lung (higher than in tumor). Adjacent lung held a median roughly 50 of the top 100 tumor clones.

Looked up from germline, CDR1 is SGHTA and CDR2 is FQGTGA. V gave up 5 bases and J gave up 4 bases; unmatched junction bases: 5. The CDR3 has 13 residues. With regard to this clone: The antigen is undetermined. The same CDR3 arises from other DNA sequences in this sample as well.

Assay: immunoSEQ multiplex PCR; the TCRdb copy retains only in-frame clones and omits some. The sample carries around 41,000 clones, about 88% recorded once. The TCR originated in a woman aged 18 to 50 with stage III lung adenocarcinoma. The source material was peripheral blood, sampled before any cancer treatment. J is TRBJ2-7 and V is TRBV7-3; 7 nucleotides match TRBD1. Here the CDR3 DNA reads TGTGCCAGCAGCCGTCTACAGGGGTACGAGCAGTACTTC. Amino acid sequence: CASSRLQGYEQYF.